These 6 T cell receptor beta chains share one sample of origin, sequenced in a study of blood T cells in healthy people across ages. Next came a second PCR, run for about 6 to 12 cycles, which used a sample-barcoded 5' primer along with a J-beta primer mix. TCRdb reprocessed the 5' RACE reads with MiXCR, giving one entry per CDR3 protein. In the table there are around 650,000 distinct CDR3 sequences, roughly 32% of which are singletons. The sample comprised blood. These receptor sequences come from a woman over 75 in good health.

There are a few counts of this clonotype. This may be a read error, as it is one base from a much larger clone. This rearrangement joins TRBV12-3 or TRBV12-4 to TRBJ1-5; D is uncertain. The CDR3 extends over 12 amino acids. The CDR3 DNA sequence: TGTACCAGCAGTTCGACCAATCAGCCCCAGCATTTT. Its protein is CTSSSTNQPQHF.

As concerns this clonotype: The junction differs from germline at one of its ends, possibly a read error. This chain links TRBV7-6 with TRBJ2-1; the D call may be TRBD1 or TRBD2 (6 bases each). Germline loops: CDR1 SGHVS, CDR2 FNYEAQ. The length of the CDR3 is 16 residues. CDR3 region: CASSLAPGEVYNEQFF. CDR3 sequence (DNA): TGTGCTAGCAGCTTAGCGCCAGGGGAGGTGTACAATGAGCAGTTCTTC. Using reference TRBV7-6 and TRBJ2-1 for the parts outside the CDR3, the full variable domain is GAGVSQSPRYKVTKRGQDVALRCDPISGHVSLYWYRQALGQGPEFLTYFNYEAQQDKSGLPNDRFSAERPEGSISTLTIQRTEQRDSAMYRCASSLAPGEVYNEQFFGPGTRLTVL.

In its sample, this clonotype was seen many times. The rearrangement links TRBV7-6 to TRBJ2-7; D is unclear. Germline CDR1 and CDR2: SGHVS and FNYEAQ. With 0 bases removed from V and 1 base from J, the gap between germline ends came to 10 bases. This CDR3 spans 15 amino acids. Here the CDR3 reads CASSLAVGTSYEQYF. The CDR3 DNA is TGTGCCAGCAGCTTAGCCGTTGGAACTTCCTACGAGCAGTACTTC.

As for this clonotype: The junction shows a germline mismatch at one end, possibly a read error. The J gene is TRBJ1-4, the V gene TRBV7-2; TRBD1 is a possible D gene (6 bases). The CDR3 spans 14 residues. The germline CDR1 and CDR2 sequences are SGHTA and FQGNSA. The CDR3 nucleotides read TGTGCCAGCAGTCAAAGGGGGGGTGGCGTAAAACGGTTTTTT. Translation gives CASSQRGGGVKRFF.

This clonotype was observed at least ten times. J is TRBJ2-1 and V is TRBV7-9; D is unresolved. Trimming took 6 bases from V and 5 from J, leaving 11 bases between them. This CDR3 spans 13 amino acids. Germline V gives CDR1 SEHNR, CDR2 FQNEAQ (reference sequence). CDR3 in amino acids: CASRLIPDNEQFF. The CDR3 DNA reads as TGTGCCAGCAGGCTCATCCCCGACAATGAGCAGTTCTTC.

This clonotype was recorded once. With a much larger clone just one base away, this may be a read error. The rearrangement links TRBV27 to TRBJ2-5; 15 nucleotides align to TRBD2. From germline, CDR1 is MNHEY and CDR2 SMNVEV (reference sequence). CDR3 length: 17 amino acids. CDR3 amino acids: CAGSIFPWTSGGAKQYF. In nucleotides, the CDR3 is TGTGCCGGCAGTATCTTCCCTTGGACTAGCGGGGGGGCGAAGCAGTACTTC.